The T cell receptor (beta chain) under discussion was sequenced for a study of blood T cell repertoires in COVID-19. For the study at large: From the United States, Italy and Spain came samples of acute and convalescent COVID-19. Sources were T cells, B-cell-depleted T cells, or PBMCs; the material itself was cDNA or gDNA.

The table came from immunoSEQ multiplex PCR; TCRdb's copy has only in-frame clones and leaves some out. Of under 250,000 clones listed, about 83% are singletons. Each exposed participant met a COVID-19 case in the 2 weeks preceding study entry. V lost 8 bases to trimming and J lost 4 bases; unmatched junction nucleotides: 4. Germline V gene sequence: CDR1 SNHLY, CDR2 FYNNEI. The CDR3 has 13 amino acids. The TCR was taken from a woman aged 50 to 65 who had been exposed to COVID-19. The sample was PBMCs or T cells enriched from blood (not recorded which). The genes are TRBV2 and TRBJ1-5; 8 bases align to TRBD1. This chain's CDR3 is CASGQGQNQPQHF. The CDR3 nucleotides read TGTGCCAGCGGACAGGGTCAAAATCAGCCCCAGCATTTT.